This T cell receptor (beta chain) came from a study of blood T cell repertoires in COVID-19. About the research overall: Samples of COVID-19 (acute and convalescent) were obtained from the United States, Italy and Spain. T cells, B-cell-depleted T cells, or PBMCs supplied cDNA or gDNA.

Germline assignment: CDR1 ENHRY and CDR2 SYGVKD. V lost 11 bases and J 0 bases, leaving 13 bases between the germline ends. The CDR3 runs to 13 residues. This table comes from immunoSEQ multiplex PCR, and its TCRdb copy is limited to in-frame clones, with some not included. The repertoire consists of about 220,000 clones, with around four fifths occurring once and the leading ten covering less than 6%. The receptor's source is an older woman with COVID-19, enrolled during active disease. The material sequenced was peripheral blood. The rearrangement uses TRBV10-3 and TRBJ1-1; possible D gene TRBD1, 6 bases. CDR3 DNA sequence: TGTGCCTTGTCGACAGGCATGAACACTGAAGCTTTCTTT. It yields the protein CALSTGMNTEAFF.